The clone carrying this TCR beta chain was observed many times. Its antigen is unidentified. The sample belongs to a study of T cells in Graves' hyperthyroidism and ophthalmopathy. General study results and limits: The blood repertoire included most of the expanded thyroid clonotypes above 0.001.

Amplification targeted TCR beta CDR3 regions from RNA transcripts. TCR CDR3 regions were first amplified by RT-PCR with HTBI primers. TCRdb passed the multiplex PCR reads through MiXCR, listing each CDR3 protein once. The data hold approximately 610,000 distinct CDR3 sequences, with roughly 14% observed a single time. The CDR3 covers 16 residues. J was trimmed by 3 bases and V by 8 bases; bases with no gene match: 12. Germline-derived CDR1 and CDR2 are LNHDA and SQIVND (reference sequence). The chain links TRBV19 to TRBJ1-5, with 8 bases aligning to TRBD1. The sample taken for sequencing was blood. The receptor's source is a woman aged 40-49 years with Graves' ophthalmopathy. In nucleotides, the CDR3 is TGTGCCAGTGGACATACAGGGGGTCCTTCCAATCAGCCCCAGCATTTT. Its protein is CASGHTGGPSNQPQHF. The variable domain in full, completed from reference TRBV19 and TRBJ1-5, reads DGGITQSPKYLFRKEGQNVTLSCEQNLNHDAMYWYRQDPGQGLRLIYYSQIVNDFQKGDIAEGYSVSREKKESFPLTVTSAQKNPTAFYLCASGHTGGPSNQPQHFGDGTRLSIL.